This passage covers 10 T cell receptor beta chains from one sample sequenced in a study of blood T cell repertoires in COVID-19. Sequencing used immunoSEQ multiplex PCR; TCRdb keeps in-frame clones, though not all of them. The data show roughly 250,000 clones, about nine tenths seen once. The source material was PBMCs or T cells enriched from blood (not recorded which). These receptor sequences come from a woman in her thirties or forties with acute COVID-19.

This clone was observed a single time. This chain links TRBV28 with TRBJ1-1; TRBD1 aligns across 7 bases. Trimming cost V 3 bases and J 0 bases; bases outside gene matches: 10. The CDR3 runs to 17 residues. CDR1 is MDHEN, CDR2 SYDVKM, per germline. The CDR3 sequence is CASSFAGTDSMNTEAFF. The CDR3 nucleotides are TGTGCCAGCAGTTTCGCCGGGACAGACTCGATGAACACTGAAGCTTTCTTT.

CDR3 loop: CASSNWVSTVAKNIQYF. The CDR3 bases are TGTGCCAGTAGTAATTGGGTCAGCACAGTAGCCAAAAACATTCAGTACTTC. V is TRBV19 and J is TRBJ2-4; no firm D call. Trimming shortened V by 4 bases and J by 0 bases, and 16 bases separated the two germline ends. The germline V gene has CDR1 LNHDA and CDR2 SQIVND (reference sequence). The CDR3 is made up of 17 amino acids.

The chain combines TRBV7-8 with TRBJ2-1; 11 bases map to TRBD2. V shed 1 base and J 0 bases; nucleotides not matched to a gene: 2. Germline CDR1 reads SGHVS; CDR2 reads FQNEAQ. The CDR3 is 17 residues long. The CDR3 sequence: CASSLGLAGSSYNEQFF. The CDR3 region has the DNA TGTGCCAGCAGCTTAGGACTAGCGGGGAGCTCCTACAATGAGCAGTTCTTC.

The chain couples TRBV13 to TRBJ2-1; TRBD2 aligns across 8 bases. Germline values: CDR1 PRHDT, CDR2 FYEKMQ (reference sequence). The V segment lost 4 bases and the J segment 4 bases; nucleotides outside the gene matches: 6. The CDR3 is 15 residues long. CDR3 residues: CASSSAGVSYNEQFF. DNA of the CDR3: TGTGCCAGCAGCTCAGCGGGAGTGTCTTACAATGAGCAGTTCTTC.

This clone was recorded a few times. The V gene is TRBV6-2 or TRBV6-3, the J gene TRBJ2-6; 7 nucleotides align to TRBD1. In germline, CDR1 is MNHEY, CDR2 SVGEGT. The CDR3 is 17 amino acids. The J segment lost 0 bases and the V segment lost 6 bases, leaving 8 bases of the junction unmatched. The CDR3 protein is CASSSVTGTSGANVLTF. CDR3 nucleotide sequence: TGTGCCAGCAGCTCCGTGACAGGGACCTCTGGGGCCAACGTCCTGACTTTC.

Points on this clone: A single base separates this from a much larger clone, so it may be a read error. The chain combines TRBV9 with TRBJ2-3; weak D call: TRBD2 (5 bases). Germline V gene data show CDR1 as SGDLS and CDR2 as YYNGEE. The CDR3 sequence is 14 residues long. Trimming took 4 bases from V and 0 from J, leaving 9 bases between them. CDR3 coding DNA: TGTGCCAGCAGCACCCGGACTAGCACAGATACGCAGTATTTT. Translation gives CASSTRTSTDTQYF.

The chain uses TRBV28 and TRBJ1-2, with 7 bases aligning to TRBD1. Germline trimming cut 6 bases from V and 0 bases from J; bases unmatched to any gene: 4. Germline V CDR1 and CDR2: MDHEN, SYDVKM. The CDR3 length is 14 residues. CDR3 protein: CASRLGTANYGYTF. The CDR3, as DNA: TGTGCCAGCAGATTAGGGACAGCTAACTATGGCTACACCTTC.

The gene calls are TRBV3-1 (or the pseudogene TRBV3-2) and TRBJ1-2; D unresolved. There are 13 residues in the CDR3. Per the germline V gene, CDR1 is LGHDT and CDR2 is YNNKEL (reference sequence). Trimming left V 1 base short and J 2 bases short, with 5 bases between. The DNA of the CDR3 is TGTGCCAGCAGCCAAGGGCAGAACTATGGCTACACCTTC. Amino acids: CASSQGQNYGYTF.

This clone was seen only once. J is TRBJ1-4 and V is TRBV19; no firm D call. The CDR3 loop spans 15 amino acids. The V end was cut by 2 bases, the J end by 8 bases, with 15 bases between. Germline V lookup: CDR1 LNHDA, CDR2 SQIVND (reference sequence). CDR3 DNA sequence: TGTGCCAGTAGTATATCGGCGGGAGTGAGCGAAAAACTGTTTTTT. Protein: CASSISAGVSEKLFF.

The chain carries TRBV6-5 and TRBJ1-1, with D unresolved. Trimming removed 0 bases at V and 1 base at J, with 6 bases between. The CDR3 is made up of 14 amino acids. Germline V CDR1 and CDR2: MNHEY, SVGAGI. Written as DNA, the CDR3 is TGTGCCAGCAGTTACTCGACAAGGAACACTGAAGCTTTCTTT. Translating it yields CASSYSTRNTEAFF.